The 10 T cell receptor beta chains below all came from one sample that was sequenced in a study of spatial heterogeneity in lung cancer. Time point specified: sample taken at primary tumor resection. The study sequenced unsorted whole RNA from tumor, nontumor lung or frozen PBMC. TCRdb called the 5' RACE reads again in MiXCR, with one record for every CDR3 protein. The sample has 45,000 or so distinct CDR3 sequences, 12% seen once. The sample was PBMCs, taken at surgery. These TCRs come from a female donor with early-stage non-small cell lung cancer.

The chain uses TRBV18 and TRBJ2-3; 11 bases align to TRBD2. The V gene's germline CDR1 is KGHSH and CDR2 LQKENI. The trim removed 0 bases at V and 1 base at J, leaving 0 bases unmatched. The CDR3 consists of 16 residues. For the CDR3, the DNA is TGTGCCAGCTCACCACCGGGACTAGCGGGCACAGATACGCAGTATTTT. As protein: CASSPPGLAGTDTQYF.

This clonotype was detected many times. This chain joins TRBV6-2 or TRBV6-3 and TRBJ2-3; 8 positions agree with TRBD1. Germline V gene sequence: CDR1 MNHEY, CDR2 SVGEGT. With V trimmed by 0 bases and J by 1 base, 3 bases remained unmatched. This CDR3 is built from 16 residues. CDR3 nucleotide sequence: TGTGCCAGCAGTTACTCCGCAGGGGGCGGCACAGATACGCAGTATTTT. It codes for CASSYSAGGGTDTQYF.

This clonotype has just a few counts. The CDR3 DNA is TGTGCCAGCACCTCCCTTGCAGGGTCGGGTACGCAGTATTTT. Amino acid sequence: CASTSLAGSGTQYF. The rearrangement joins TRBV6-6 to TRBJ2-3; D might be TRBD1 (5 bases). The CDR3 runs to 14 residues. Germline CDR1 is MNHNY and CDR2 is SVGAGI (reference sequence). The V and J ends lost 7 bases and 8 bases respectively, with 19 bases between them.

This clonotype was observed a handful of times. The genes are TRBV6-1 and TRBJ1-5, with D maybe TRBD1 (5 bases). V was clipped by 3 bases and J by 0 bases, with 12 bases between them. The CDR3 contains 16 residues. Germline V gene data show CDR1 as MNHNS and CDR2 as SASEGT. This CDR3 reads CASSELGEYSNQPQHF. CDR3 nucleotides: TGTGCCAGCAGTGAGTTAGGGGAGTATAGCAATCAGCCCCAGCATTTT.

This clonotype was counted many times. The genes are TRBV7-2 and TRBJ2-3; D unresolved. The germline CDR1 and CDR2 sequences are SGHTA and FQGNSA. CDR3 length equals 14 residues. V was clipped by 5 bases and J by 2 bases, with 11 bases between them. The CDR3 bases are TGTGCCAGCAGCCCCCGAGGTTCCACAGATACGCAGTATTTT. Translating gives CASSPRGSTDTQYF.

This clonotype was counted at least ten times. V gene TRBV4-2 combines with J gene TRBJ1-4; TRBD1 aligns across 7 bases. The V segment lost 0 bases and the J segment 8 bases; nucleotides outside the gene matches: 9. This CDR3 has 16 amino acids. CDR1 LGHNA and CDR2 YNFKEQ come from the germline V gene. CDR3 amino acids: CASSQDGHRGGEKLFF. The CDR3 DNA reads TGTGCCAGCAGCCAAGACGGACACAGGGGAGGCGAAAAACTGTTTTTT.

Of note for this clonotype: This may come from a read error, since a much larger clone is one base off. Because the CDR3 is missing its conserved closing phenylalanine or tryptophan, this is likely a read error. The rearrangement joins TRBV12-3 or TRBV12-4 to TRBJ2-7; no clear D gene. V gave up 3 bases and J gave up 4 bases, with 4 bases separating them. This CDR3 is 11 amino acids long. In nucleotides, the CDR3 is TGTGCCAGCAGTTTTGGGTACGAGCAGTACTAC. It is translated as CASSFGYEQYY.

This chain joins TRBV18 and TRBJ2-5; D remains ambiguous. V lost 0 bases to trimming and J lost 2 bases, with 7 bases between them. Per germline, CDR1 KGHSH and CDR2 LQKENI. The CDR3 totals 14 residues. CDR3 DNA sequence: TGTGCCAGCTCACCACCTACAATTCAAGAGACCCAGTACTTC. Its translation is CASSPPTIQETQYF.

This clonotype came up a few times. The chain has TRBV5-1 and TRBJ1-6; 11 bases match TRBD1. The CDR3 sequence is 15 residues long. V trimming: 4 bases; J trimming: 9 bases; junction bases outside the gene matches: 6. Germline V gene data show CDR1 as SGHRS and CDR2 as YFSETQ. For the CDR3, the DNA is TGCGCCAGCAGCCGAACGGGACAGGGGGTTTCACCCCTCCACTTT. The encoded protein is CASSRTGQGVSPLHF.

This rearrangement joins TRBV19 to TRBJ2-1; 7 nucleotides line up with TRBD2. V dropped 5 bases and J dropped 5; count of bases not matched to a gene: 15. CDR3 length: 17 residues. Per the germline V gene, CDR1 is LNHDA and CDR2 is SQIVND (reference sequence). The CDR3 protein is CASSAGSRLAQNNEQFF. CDR3 nucleotides: TGTGCCAGTAGTGCAGGTTCCCGACTAGCCCAAAACAATGAGCAGTTCTTC.